This T cell receptor beta chain was recorded in a study of blood T cell repertoires in COVID-19. Study-wide background: The samples span acute and convalescent COVID-19 from the United States, Italy and Spain. The analysed material was cDNA or gDNA that came from T cells, B-cell-depleted T cells, or PBMCs.

Under the authors' procedure: Counts of nucleated cells, estimated from reference gene primer amplification, were obtained. The table came from immunoSEQ multiplex PCR; TCRdb's copy has only in-frame clones and leaves some out. That table is the source of V, J and clone size, and D and trimming were worked out from the DNA. Of about 120,000 clones listed, 78% are singletons. Losses at the gene ends were 4 bases for V and 2 bases for J; bases not matched to a gene: 4. Looked up from germline, CDR1 is SGHRS and CDR2 is YFSETQ. CDR3 length equals 16 residues. The receptor was isolated from a man aged 65-85 years with acute or convalescent COVID-19. The rearrangement links TRBV5-1 to TRBJ1-4; 11 positions match TRBD1. Sequencing was performed on peripheral blood. The CDR3 DNA follows: TGCGCCAGCAGCCCGCGGACAGGGGGCACTAATGAAAAACTGTTTTTT. Its protein product is CASSPRTGGTNEKLFF. Combining the CDR3 with reference TRBV5-1 and TRBJ1-4 gives the whole variable domain KAGVTQTPRYLIKTRGQQVTLSCSPISGHRSVSWYQQTPGQGLQFLFEYFSETQRNKGNFPGRFSGRQFSNSRSEMNVSTLELGDSALYLCASSPRTGGTNEKLFFGSGTQLSVL.